A selection of T cell receptor beta chains follows, all from one sample in a study of blood T cells in healthy people across ages. TCRdb passed the 5' RACE reads through MiXCR, listing each CDR3 protein once. The table lists some 1.6 million distinct CDR3 sequences, 30% to 35% of them singletons. Sequencing was done on a sample of blood. The origin of the receptors is a woman in her 30s in good health. CDR3s include the opening cysteine and the closing phenylalanine or tryptophan. A D gene is named only where the DNA matches it firmly. Where a row states a size, it is once, few, many or the class of an expanded clone; other rows omit it.

clone_size	d_call	j_call	v_call	cdr3_nt	cdr3_aa
many	-	TRBJ2-1	TRBV10-3	TGTGCCATCAGTGCAAGGGGTGACAGGCCGAGCTCCTACAATGAGCAGTTCTTC	CAISARGDRPSSYNEQFF
once	TRBD2	TRBJ2-1	TRBV12-3/TRBV12-4	TGTGCCAGCAGTTTACTTTCTTCTGTGAGGGTGCTAGCGGGAGGCCCCCCATTCGAGCAGTTCTTC	CASSLLSSVRVLAGGPPFEQFF
few	TRBD2	TRBJ2-1	TRBV20-1	TGCAGTGCTAGGTCCCTAGCGGGGTTAGTTTCCTCCTACAATGAGCAGTTCTTC	CSARSLAGLVSSYNEQFF
-	-	TRBJ2-7	TRBV20-1	TGCAGTGCCTACGGACCCTACGAGCAGTACTTC	CSAYGPYEQYF
-	TRBD2	TRBJ2-3	TRBV5-1	TGCGCCAGCTCCCGGACTAGCGGGGGGGCCGGTACGCAGTATTTT	CASSRTSGGAGTQYF
-	-	TRBJ2-5	TRBV6-6	TGTGCCAGCAGTTACTTCGCGGGGACCCAAGAGACCCGGTACTTC	CASSYFAGTQETRYF
few	-	TRBJ2-3	TRBV6-2/TRBV6-3	TGTGCCAGCAGTTACTCCACCTTCAATATTACGCAGTATTTT	CASSYSTFNITQYF
few	-	TRBJ1-1	TRBV6-1	TGTGCCAGCATTACAGGGTTGAGGAACACTGAAGCTTTCTTT	CASITGLRNTEAFF
-	-	TRBJ1-1	TRBV7-6	TGTGCCAGCAGCCCCGGGTGGTACGAAAGGAAGACTGAAGCTTTCTTT	CASSPGWYERKTEAFF
few	-	TRBJ2-1	TRBV5-1	TGCGCCAGCAGGGAGCTTATTAATGAGCAGTTCTTC	CASRELINEQFF
-	-	TRBJ1-5	TRBV20-1	TGCAGTGCCGGTAGCAATCAGCCCCAGCATTTT	CSAGSNQPQHF
few	-	TRBJ2-7	TRBV5-1	TGCGCCAGCGGACCAAGCGGCGCCTACGAGCAGTACTTC	CASGPSGAYEQYF
-	TRBD1	TRBJ2-7	TRBV3-1	TGTGCCAGCAGCCAAGCGGGGTCGACAGGGGTGTACGAGCAGTACTTC	CASSQAGSTGVYEQYF
-	-	TRBJ2-1	TRBV19	TGTGCCGGTAGTGTGACGGACCTATCGAGCAATGAGCAGTTCTTC	CAGSVTDLSSNEQFF
few	-	TRBJ2-1	TRBV6-1	TGTGCCAGCAGAGCGGCGGTCTACAATGAGCAGTTCTTC	CASRAAVYNEQFF
few	-	TRBJ2-2	TRBV7-9	TGTGCCAGCCCTTATGGCGGGGAGCTGTTTTTT	CASPYGGELFF